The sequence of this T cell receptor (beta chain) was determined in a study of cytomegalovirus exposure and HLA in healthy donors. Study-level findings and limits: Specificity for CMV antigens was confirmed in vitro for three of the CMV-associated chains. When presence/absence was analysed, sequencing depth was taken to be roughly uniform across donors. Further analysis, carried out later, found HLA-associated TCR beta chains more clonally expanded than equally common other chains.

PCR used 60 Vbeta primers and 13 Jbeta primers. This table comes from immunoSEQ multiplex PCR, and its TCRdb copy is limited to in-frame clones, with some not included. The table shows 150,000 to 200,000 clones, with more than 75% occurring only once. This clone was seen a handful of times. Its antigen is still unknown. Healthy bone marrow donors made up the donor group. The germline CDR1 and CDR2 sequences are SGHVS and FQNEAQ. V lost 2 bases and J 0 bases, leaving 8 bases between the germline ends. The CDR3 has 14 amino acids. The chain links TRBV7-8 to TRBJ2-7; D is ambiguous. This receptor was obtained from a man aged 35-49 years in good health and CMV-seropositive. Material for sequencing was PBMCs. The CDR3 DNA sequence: TGTGCCAGCAGCTTAATACGGAGCTCCTACGAGCAGTACTTC. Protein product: CASSLIRSSYEQYF.